This record concerns one TCR beta chain sequence. The data stem from a study of blood T cell repertoires in COVID-19. In the study overall: Material from acute and convalescent COVID-19 was sourced from the United States, Italy and Spain. From T cells, B-cell-depleted T cells, or PBMCs came the material, which was cDNA or gDNA.

Original processing methods: Amplification of reference gene primers provided the estimated nucleated cell counts. Data came from immunoSEQ multiplex PCR; TCRdb stores just in-frame clones and leaves some out. V, J and clone size were drawn from that table, and D and trimming were deduced from the DNA. The data show about 260,000 clones, with roughly nine tenths seen just once and around 9% held by the top ten. Trimming cost V 1 base and J 3 bases, with 12 bases left between them. Germline CDR1 reads GTSNPN; CDR2 reads SVGIG (reference sequence). The CDR3 is 15 residues long. This chain links TRBV30 with TRBJ2-2; TRBD2 might be the D (6 bases). Sequenced material: peripheral blood. The TCR originated in a man in his forties with active or convalescent COVID-19. The CDR3 region has the DNA TGTGCCTGGAGTGGGATAGCGGAGCACACCGGGGAGCTGTTTTTT. Its protein is CAWSGIAEHTGELFF.